The entry that follows covers one TCR beta chain sequence. The CDR3 runs 18 residues. V lost 0 bases and J 0 bases, leaving 18 bases between the germline ends. CDR1 and CDR2 from the germline V gene are SGHRS and YFSETQ. The treatment denotes: preoperative locoregional IRX-2 cytokine immunotherapy. The data belong to a study of preoperative IRX-2 immunotherapy in early breast cancer. Data came from immunoSEQ multiplex PCR; TCRdb stores just in-frame clones and leaves some out. The sample records 20,000 to 30,000 clones, 78% being singletons. The V gene is TRBV5-1, the J gene TRBJ1-1; no reliable D call. The clonotype originates from a human donor with breast cancer. Sequencing used lymph node tissue, obtained before IRX-2 immunotherapy. DNA for the CDR3: TGCGCCAGCAGCTTGGCGGACGGGAAACGCACGGTGAACACTGAAGCTTTCTTT. Its protein product is CASSLADGKRTVNTEAFF.